The 22 T cell receptor beta chains below come from one sample, sequenced in a study of cytomegalovirus exposure and HLA in healthy donors. TCRdb's table, derived via immunoSEQ multiplex PCR, lists solely in-frame clones and lacks some. The sample shows roughly 300,000 clones, 75% to 90% of them seen only once. The sample taken for sequencing was PBMCs. These receptors all stem from a woman younger than 45 in good health and CMV-seropositive.

The rearrangement joins TRBV29-1 to TRBJ1-2; maybe TRBD1 (6 bases). Between the trimmed V and J ends, which lost 5 bases and 6 bases, there was a span of 19 bases. The CDR3 runs to 14 residues. The germline V gene encodes CDR1 SQVTM and CDR2 ANQGSEA. CDR3 region: CSVLEQGAGNGYTF. DNA of the CDR3: TGCAGCGTTCTGGAACAGGGAGCGGGGAATGGCTACACCTTC.

The chain combines TRBV28 with TRBJ2-7; TRBD1 agrees at 8 bases. The CDR3 contains 15 residues. The germline CDR1 and CDR2 sequences are MDHEN and SYDVKM. The junction had 7 bases not matched to a gene; V was cut back by 5 bases and J by 1 base. In DNA form, the CDR3 reads TGTGCCAGCAGTGAAACAGGGGGAGGATCCTACGAGCAGTACTTC. It yields the protein CASSETGGGSYEQYF.

The chain has TRBV5-4 and TRBJ2-3; D is tentatively TRBD1 or TRBD2 (5 bases each). Trimming stripped 4 bases from V and 3 bases from J, with 21 bases between. The CDR3 is 17 residues long. Germline CDR1 reads SGHNT; CDR2 reads YYREEE (reference sequence). The CDR3 DNA follows: TGTGCCAGCAGCCCGCTTGGGTGGGGGTCGGGTACAGATACGCAGTATTTT. It is translated as CASSPLGWGSGTDTQYF.

V gene TRBV30 combines with J gene TRBJ2-5; TRBD2 matches at 14 bases. Germline V gene sequence: CDR1 GTSNPN, CDR2 SVGIG (reference sequence). This CDR3 comprises 15 residues. With 3 bases clipped from V and 5 bases from J, the junction kept 5 bases outside the gene matches. This CDR3 reads CAWSPGTSGSETQYF. In DNA form, the CDR3 reads TGTGCCTGGAGCCCCGGGACTAGCGGGAGTGAGACCCAGTACTTC.

The chain recombines TRBV7-2 with TRBJ2-2; D may be TRBD1 (5 bases). This CDR3 comprises 15 residues. V was pared by 6 bases and J by 1 base, with 12 bases between. Germline-derived CDR1 and CDR2 are SGHTA and FQGNSA. For the CDR3, the DNA is TGTGCCAGCAGAAAGGGGTTCCGGAACACCGGGGAGCTGTTTTTT. This encodes CASRKGFRNTGELFF.

This rearrangement joins TRBV13 to TRBJ1-6; TRBD1 is a possible D gene (6 bases). This CDR3 comprises 16 residues. Trimming cost V 5 bases and J 5 bases, with 16 bases left between them. The germline gives CDR1 PRHDT, CDR2 FYEKMQ (reference sequence). The CDR3 nucleotides are TGTGCCAGCAGCCAGGCAATGGGACACGATAATTCACCCCTCCACTTT. Translated, it gives CASSQAMGHDNSPLHF.

The chain has TRBV19 and TRBJ1-1, with D unclear. Germline V gene data show CDR1 as LNHDA and CDR2 as SQIVND (reference sequence). CDR3 length equals 11 residues. V was trimmed by 10 bases and J by 4 bases, leaving 10 bases between them. Here the CDR3 DNA reads TGTGCCATCGCTCGGGGCACTGAAGCTTTCTTT. Translated, it gives CAIARGTEAFF.

The gene calls are TRBV10-3 and TRBJ1-5; a possible D gene is TRBD1 (6 bases). The CDR3 runs to 13 residues. CDR1 is ENHRY, CDR2 SYGVKD, per germline. V was trimmed by 4 bases and J by 6 bases, leaving 10 bases between them. The CDR3 DNA is TGTGCCATCAGTGCAGGGGAGGCTCAGCCCCAGCATTTT. It specifies CAISAGEAQPQHF.

This sequence joins TRBV6-5 and TRBJ1-2; TRBD1 might be the D (6 bases). The germline V and J ends were trimmed by 2 bases and 2 bases, with 12 bases remaining between them. The CDR3 loop spans 15 amino acids. CDR1 MNHEY and CDR2 SVGAGI come from the germline V gene. CDR3 sequence (DNA): TGTGCCAGCAGTTACGACCTCACAGGGAACTATGGCTACACCTTC. Translating it yields CASSYDLTGNYGYTF.

The rearrangement joins TRBV7-2 to TRBJ2-1; TRBD1 matches 8 bases. J gave up 10 bases and V 4 bases, and 9 bases lay outside the gene matches. The CDR3 is 14 residues long. From germline, CDR1 is SGHTA and CDR2 FQGNSA. In nucleotides, the CDR3 is TGTGCCAGCAGCTCGAAGCGACAGGGGAGGGAGCAGTTCTTC. Its protein product is CASSSKRQGREQFF.

The chain couples TRBV28 to TRBJ1-5; 7 bases agree with TRBD1. The V segment lost 5 bases and the J segment 2 bases; nucleotides outside the gene matches: 12. This CDR3 is 17 amino acids long. The V gene's germline CDR1 is MDHEN and CDR2 SYDVKM. The CDR3 nucleotides are TGTGCCAGCAGTGCCCCCGGGACAGATCCTCGCAATCAGCCCCAGCATTTT. As protein: CASSAPGTDPRNQPQHF.

This clone showed up just a few times. The chain couples TRBV5-5 to TRBJ1-1, with D maybe TRBD1 (5 bases). Trimming stripped 2 bases from V and 1 base from J, with 12 bases between. Germline CDR1 and CDR2: SGHKS and YYEKEE (reference sequence). The CDR3 runs 15 residues. The CDR3 nucleotides read TGTGCCAGCAGCTTAAGACCGCAGGGGAACACTGAAGCTTTCTTT. Residues: CASSLRPQGNTEAFF.

The chain joins TRBV6-1 to TRBJ1-5; 7 bases are a match to TRBD1. From germline, CDR1 is MNHNS and CDR2 SASEGT. V shed 5 bases, J shed 4 bases, and the junction held 8 bases outside the gene matches. This CDR3 is built from 15 residues. CDR3 amino acids: CASSSKTGLNQPQHF. As DNA, the CDR3 is TGTGCCAGCAGTTCCAAGACAGGGCTGAATCAGCCCCAGCATTTT.

The genes are TRBV6-6 and TRBJ1-6; 7 nucleotides align to TRBD1. This CDR3 is built from 14 residues. The germline CDR1 and CDR2 sequences are MNHNY and SVGAGI (reference sequence). With 6 bases clipped from V and 10 bases from J, the junction kept 9 bases outside the gene matches. The CDR3 region is CASSQGQVGSPLHF. Here the CDR3 DNA reads TGTGCCAGCAGCCAAGGACAGGTTGGATCACCCCTCCACTTT.

The chain recombines TRBV4-3 with TRBJ2-2, with a tentative D call TRBD1 (6 bases). V lost 0 bases and J lost 9, with 11 bases in between. The CDR3 totals 14 residues. The germline V gene encodes CDR1 LGHNA and CDR2 YSLEER. CDR3 sequence: CASSQETGNRELFF. The CDR3 coding sequence is TGCGCCAGCAGCCAAGAAACAGGGAATCGGGAGCTGTTTTTT.

The chain uses TRBV7-6 and TRBJ2-5; 7 bases map to TRBD1. The CDR3 is 13 amino acids. V lost 5 bases, J lost 5 bases, and 5 bases stayed unmatched. The V gene's germline CDR1 is SGHVS and CDR2 FNYEAQ. This chain's CDR3 is CASSPPQGETQYF. For the CDR3, the DNA is TGTGCCAGCAGCCCACCACAGGGGGAGACCCAGTACTTC.

V and J are TRBV25-1 and TRBJ2-5; 8 bases fit TRBD1. Germline loops: CDR1 MGHDK, CDR2 SYGVNS. CDR3 length equals 13 residues. The ends lost 7 bases at V and 6 bases at J; junction bases unmatched: 7. Here the CDR3 reads CASIDNRGKTQYF. CDR3 sequence (DNA): TGTGCCAGCATTGATAACAGGGGGAAGACCCAGTACTTC.

The chain links TRBV11-3 to TRBJ1-6; D is undetermined. This CDR3 region has 12 residues. CDR1 SGHNT and CDR2 YENEEA come from the germline V gene. CDR3 residues: CKLSSYNSPLHF. CDR3 nucleotides: TGTAAGCTGAGCTCCTATAATTCACCCCTCCACTTT. Together with reference TRBV11-3 and TRBJ1-6, the CDR3 gives the full variable domain: EAGVVQSPRYKIIEKKQPVAFWCNPISGHNTLYWYLQNLGQGPELLIRYENEEAVDDSQLPKDRFSAERLKGVDSTLKIQPAELGDSAVYLCKLSSYNSPLHFGNGTRLTVT.

The genes are TRBV14 and TRBJ2-3, with unresolved D. V lost 4 bases and J 2 bases, leaving 10 bases between the germline ends. The CDR3 spans 14 residues. Germline assignment: CDR1 SGHDN and CDR2 FVKESK. This CDR3 reads CASSLLLYTDTQYF. The CDR3 DNA follows: TGTGCCAGCAGCCTTCTCCTTTACACAGATACGCAGTATTTT.

This chain connects TRBV27 to TRBJ2-2, with 9 bases identical to TRBD2. The CDR3 consists of 17 residues. CDR1 and CDR2 (germline): MNHEY, SMNVEV (reference sequence). V shed 5 bases and J 0 bases; nucleotides not matched to a gene: 7. CDR3 sequence (DNA): TGTGCCAGCAGTAAGGGACTAGCAGCCGCGAACACCGGGGAGCTGTTTTTT. Its translation is CASSKGLAAANTGELFF.

The chain carries TRBV28 and TRBJ2-7, with D perhaps given as TRBD1 or TRBD2 (5 bases each). Germline V gene lookup returns CDR1 MDHEN and CDR2 SYDVKM. This CDR3 comprises 15 residues. V lost 5 bases and J 3 bases, leaving 17 bases between the germline ends. The CDR3 loop reads CASSRTRGAYYEQYF. DNA for the CDR3: TGTGCCAGCAGTCGCACCCGGGGCGCCTACTACGAGCAGTACTTC.

This chain links TRBV19 with TRBJ2-1; maybe TRBD2 (5 bases). Germline CDR1 is LNHDA and CDR2 is SQIVND (reference sequence). V was trimmed by 9 bases and J by 1 base, leaving 13 bases between them. The CDR3 spans 14 residues. The CDR3 spells CASLKGGSYNEQFF. CDR3 nucleotides: TGTGCCAGCCTTAAGGGCGGGTCCTACAATGAGCAGTTCTTC.